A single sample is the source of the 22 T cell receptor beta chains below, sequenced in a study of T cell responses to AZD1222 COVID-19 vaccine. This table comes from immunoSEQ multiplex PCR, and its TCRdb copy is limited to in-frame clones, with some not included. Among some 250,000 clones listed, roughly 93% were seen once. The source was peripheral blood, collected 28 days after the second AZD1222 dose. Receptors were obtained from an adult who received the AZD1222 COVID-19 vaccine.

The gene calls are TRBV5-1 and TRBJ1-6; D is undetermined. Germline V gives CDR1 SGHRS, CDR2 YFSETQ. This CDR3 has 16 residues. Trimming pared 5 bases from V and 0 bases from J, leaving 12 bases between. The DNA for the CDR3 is TGCGCCAGCAGAGGAGGGCTTAACTCCTATAATTCACCCCTCCACTTT. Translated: CASRGGLNSYNSPLHF.

The CDR3 loop reads CASSLWETDTQYF. CDR3 in DNA: TGTGCCAGCAGCTTGTGGGAGACAGATACGCAGTATTTT. The chain joins TRBV5-6 to TRBJ2-3; TRBD2 is a possible D gene (5 bases). V was trimmed by 1 base and J by 3 bases, leaving 6 bases between them. Germline V gene sequence: CDR1 SGHDT, CDR2 YYEEEE. This CDR3 is 13 amino acids long.

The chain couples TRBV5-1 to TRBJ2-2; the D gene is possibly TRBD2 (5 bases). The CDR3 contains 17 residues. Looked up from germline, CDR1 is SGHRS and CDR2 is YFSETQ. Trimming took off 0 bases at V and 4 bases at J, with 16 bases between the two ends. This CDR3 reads CASSLASTHSGTGELFF. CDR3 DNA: TGCGCCAGCAGCTTGGCTAGCACCCATTCGGGCACCGGGGAGCTGTTTTTT. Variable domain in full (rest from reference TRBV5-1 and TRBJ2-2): KAGVTQTPRYLIKTRGQQVTLSCSPISGHRSVSWYQQTPGQGLQFLFEYFSETQRNKGNFPGRFSGRQFSNSRSEMNVSTLELGDSALYLCASSLASTHSGTGELFFGEGSRLTVL.

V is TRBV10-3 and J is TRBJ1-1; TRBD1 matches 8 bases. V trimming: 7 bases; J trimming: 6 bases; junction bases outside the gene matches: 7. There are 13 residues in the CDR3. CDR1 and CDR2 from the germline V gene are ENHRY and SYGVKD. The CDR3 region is CAITEDRESEAFF. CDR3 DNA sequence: TGTGCCATCACCGAGGACAGGGAATCTGAAGCTTTCTTT.

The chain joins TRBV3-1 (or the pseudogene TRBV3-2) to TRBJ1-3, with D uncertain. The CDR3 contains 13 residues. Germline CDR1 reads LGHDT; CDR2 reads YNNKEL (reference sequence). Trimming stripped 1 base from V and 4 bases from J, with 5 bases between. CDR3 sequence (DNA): TGTGCCAGCAGCCAAGTAGGAGGAAACACCATATATTTT. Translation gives CASSQVGGNTIYF.

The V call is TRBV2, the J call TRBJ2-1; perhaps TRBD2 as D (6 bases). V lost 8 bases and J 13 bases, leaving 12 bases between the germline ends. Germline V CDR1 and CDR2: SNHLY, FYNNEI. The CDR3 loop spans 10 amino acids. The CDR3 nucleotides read TGTGCCAGCGGGCGGGATATACAGTTCTTC. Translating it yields CASGRDIQFF.

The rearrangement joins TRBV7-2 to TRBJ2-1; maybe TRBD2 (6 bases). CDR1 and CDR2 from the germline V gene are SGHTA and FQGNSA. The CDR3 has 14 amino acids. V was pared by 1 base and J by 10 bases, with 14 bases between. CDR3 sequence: CASSLGYQAGEQFF. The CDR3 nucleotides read TGTGCCAGCAGCTTAGGTTATCAGGCGGGAGAGCAGTTCTTC.

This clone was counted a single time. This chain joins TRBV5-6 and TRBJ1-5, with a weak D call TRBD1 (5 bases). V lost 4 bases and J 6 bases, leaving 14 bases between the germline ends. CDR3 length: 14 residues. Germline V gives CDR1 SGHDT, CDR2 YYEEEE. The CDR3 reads CASSRSGGGQPQHF. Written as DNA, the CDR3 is TGTGCCAGCAGCCGATCCGGGGGTGGTCAGCCCCAGCATTTT.

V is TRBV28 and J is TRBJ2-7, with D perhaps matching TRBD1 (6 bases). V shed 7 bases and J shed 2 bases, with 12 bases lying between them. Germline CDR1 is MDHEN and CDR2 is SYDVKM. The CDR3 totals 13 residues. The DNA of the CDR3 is TGTGCCAGCACCCCAGGGGTCCCCTACGAGCAGTACTTC. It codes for CASTPGVPYEQYF.

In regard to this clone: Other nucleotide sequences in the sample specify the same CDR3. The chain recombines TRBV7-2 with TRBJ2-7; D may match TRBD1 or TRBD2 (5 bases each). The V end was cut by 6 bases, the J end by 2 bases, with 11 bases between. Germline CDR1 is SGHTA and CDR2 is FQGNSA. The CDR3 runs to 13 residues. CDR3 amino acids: CASSLGRAYEQYF. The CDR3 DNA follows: TGTGCCAGCAGTTTGGGACGGGCCTACGAGCAGTACTTC. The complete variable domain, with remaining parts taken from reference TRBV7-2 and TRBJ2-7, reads GAGVSQSPSNKVTEKGKDVELRCDPISGHTALYWYRQSLGQGLEFLIYFQGNSAPDKSGLPSDRFSAERTGGSVSTLTIQRTQQEDSAVYLCASSLGRAYEQYFGPGTRLTVT.

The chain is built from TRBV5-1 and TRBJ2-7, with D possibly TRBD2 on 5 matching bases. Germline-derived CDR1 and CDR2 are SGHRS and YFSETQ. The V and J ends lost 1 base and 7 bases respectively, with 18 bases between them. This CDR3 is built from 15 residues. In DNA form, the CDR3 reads TGCGCCAGCAGCTTGATGACTCGGACTTCGGGAGAGCAGTACTTC. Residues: CASSLMTRTSGEQYF.

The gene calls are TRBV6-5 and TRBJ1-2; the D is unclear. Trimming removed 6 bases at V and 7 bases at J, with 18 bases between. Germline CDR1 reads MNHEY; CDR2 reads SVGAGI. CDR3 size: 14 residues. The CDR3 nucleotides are TGTGCCAGCAGGGTCGGGCAGACCTTCCGTGGCTACACCTTC. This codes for CASRVGQTFRGYTF.

The CDR3 DNA reads as TGTGCCAGCTCACCGCCGGTAAGCACAGATACGCAGTATTTT. This encodes CASSPPVSTDTQYF. The chain is built from TRBV18 and TRBJ2-3; the D is unclear. The CDR3 is made up of 14 amino acids. V was clipped by 3 bases and J by 0 bases, with 7 bases between them. The germline V gene has CDR1 KGHSH and CDR2 LQKENI.

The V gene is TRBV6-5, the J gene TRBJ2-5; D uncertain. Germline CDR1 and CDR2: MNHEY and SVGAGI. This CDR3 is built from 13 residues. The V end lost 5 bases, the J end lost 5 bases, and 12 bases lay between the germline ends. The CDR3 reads CASSRLVGETQYF. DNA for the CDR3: TGTGCCAGCAGTCGGCTAGTCGGGGAGACCCAGTACTTC.

The CDR3 DNA follows: TGTGCCAGCAGTCCGACAGGGAAGGGCAATCAGCCCCAGCATTTT. Translating gives CASSPTGKGNQPQHF. V usage is TRBV6-8 and J usage is TRBJ1-5, with TRBD1 matching over 7 bases. The CDR3 covers 15 residues. Germline values: CDR1 MNHGY, CDR2 SAAAGT. The J segment lost 2 bases and the V segment lost 5 bases, leaving 6 bases of the junction unmatched.

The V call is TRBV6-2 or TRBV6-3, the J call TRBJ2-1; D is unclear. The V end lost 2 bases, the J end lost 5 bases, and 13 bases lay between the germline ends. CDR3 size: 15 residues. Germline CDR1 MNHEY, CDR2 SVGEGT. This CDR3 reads CASSYGSVPDNEQFF. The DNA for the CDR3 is TGTGCCAGCAGTTACGGGTCGGTACCGGACAATGAGCAGTTCTTC.

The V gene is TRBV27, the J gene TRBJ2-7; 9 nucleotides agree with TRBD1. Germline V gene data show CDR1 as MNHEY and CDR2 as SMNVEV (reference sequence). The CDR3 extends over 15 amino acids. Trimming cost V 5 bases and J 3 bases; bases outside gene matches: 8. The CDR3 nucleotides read TGTGCCAGCAGTGGGGTAGGGACAGGGTACTACGAGCAGTACTTC. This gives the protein CASSGVGTGYYEQYF.

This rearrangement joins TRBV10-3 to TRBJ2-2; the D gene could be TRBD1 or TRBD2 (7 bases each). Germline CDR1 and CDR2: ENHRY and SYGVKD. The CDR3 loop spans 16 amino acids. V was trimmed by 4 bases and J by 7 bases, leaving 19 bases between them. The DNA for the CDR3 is TGTGCCATCAGTGTTTACAGGGGACTAACGGACGGGGAGCTGTTTTTT. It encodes CAISVYRGLTDGELFF.

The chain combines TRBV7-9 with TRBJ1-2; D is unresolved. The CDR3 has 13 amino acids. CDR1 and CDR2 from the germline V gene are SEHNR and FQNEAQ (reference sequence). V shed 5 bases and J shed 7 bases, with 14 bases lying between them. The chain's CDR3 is CASSLTGWPGYTF. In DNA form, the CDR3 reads TGTGCCAGCAGCCTGACCGGGTGGCCTGGCTACACCTTC.

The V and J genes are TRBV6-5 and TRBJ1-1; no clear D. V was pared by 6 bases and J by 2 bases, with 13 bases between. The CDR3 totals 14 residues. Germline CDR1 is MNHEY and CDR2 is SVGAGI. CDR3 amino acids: CASRDEQLNTEAFF. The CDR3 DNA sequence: TGTGCCAGCAGGGACGAACAGCTCAACACTGAAGCTTTCTTT.

The DNA for the CDR3 is TGTGCCATCAGTGTTGGATCGGACAGGGCAGCTTTCTTT. Residues: CAISVGSDRAAFF. The chain links TRBV10-3 to TRBJ1-1; TRBD1 aligns across 8 bases. Unmatched junction bases numbered 8, after V lost 4 bases and J lost 10 bases. The germline gives CDR1 ENHRY, CDR2 SYGVKD. This CDR3 is built from 13 residues.

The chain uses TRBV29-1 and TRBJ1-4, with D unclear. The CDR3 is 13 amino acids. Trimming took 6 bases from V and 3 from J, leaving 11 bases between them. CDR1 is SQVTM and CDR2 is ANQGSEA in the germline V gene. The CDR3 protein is CSVGKLSNEKLFF. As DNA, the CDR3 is TGCAGCGTAGGGAAGTTGTCTAATGAAAAACTGTTTTTT.